This TCR beta chain was sequenced during a study of CD8 T cells in Susac syndrome. CDR3 size: 13 residues. Germline CDR1 and CDR2: DFQATT and SNEGSKA (reference sequence). V dropped 6 bases and J dropped 1 base, with 12 bases sitting between them. RNA in amounts of about 0.5 to 1 ug was reverse transcribed with random hexamers. Each CDR3 protein is one row after TCRdb ran MiXCR on the immunoSEQ multiplex PCR reads. There are about 130,000 distinct CDR3 sequences in the sample; around 94% occur only once, and 0.1% to 0.15% lies in the top ten. The chain combines TRBV20-1 with TRBJ1-2; no clear D gene. Sequencing used CD4+ T cells from PBMCs. This sequence was found in a human donor with multiple sclerosis. CDR3 sequence reads: CSAVMRGNYGYTF. The CDR3 region has the DNA TGCAGTGCCGTCATGCGGGGTAACTATGGCTACACCTTC.